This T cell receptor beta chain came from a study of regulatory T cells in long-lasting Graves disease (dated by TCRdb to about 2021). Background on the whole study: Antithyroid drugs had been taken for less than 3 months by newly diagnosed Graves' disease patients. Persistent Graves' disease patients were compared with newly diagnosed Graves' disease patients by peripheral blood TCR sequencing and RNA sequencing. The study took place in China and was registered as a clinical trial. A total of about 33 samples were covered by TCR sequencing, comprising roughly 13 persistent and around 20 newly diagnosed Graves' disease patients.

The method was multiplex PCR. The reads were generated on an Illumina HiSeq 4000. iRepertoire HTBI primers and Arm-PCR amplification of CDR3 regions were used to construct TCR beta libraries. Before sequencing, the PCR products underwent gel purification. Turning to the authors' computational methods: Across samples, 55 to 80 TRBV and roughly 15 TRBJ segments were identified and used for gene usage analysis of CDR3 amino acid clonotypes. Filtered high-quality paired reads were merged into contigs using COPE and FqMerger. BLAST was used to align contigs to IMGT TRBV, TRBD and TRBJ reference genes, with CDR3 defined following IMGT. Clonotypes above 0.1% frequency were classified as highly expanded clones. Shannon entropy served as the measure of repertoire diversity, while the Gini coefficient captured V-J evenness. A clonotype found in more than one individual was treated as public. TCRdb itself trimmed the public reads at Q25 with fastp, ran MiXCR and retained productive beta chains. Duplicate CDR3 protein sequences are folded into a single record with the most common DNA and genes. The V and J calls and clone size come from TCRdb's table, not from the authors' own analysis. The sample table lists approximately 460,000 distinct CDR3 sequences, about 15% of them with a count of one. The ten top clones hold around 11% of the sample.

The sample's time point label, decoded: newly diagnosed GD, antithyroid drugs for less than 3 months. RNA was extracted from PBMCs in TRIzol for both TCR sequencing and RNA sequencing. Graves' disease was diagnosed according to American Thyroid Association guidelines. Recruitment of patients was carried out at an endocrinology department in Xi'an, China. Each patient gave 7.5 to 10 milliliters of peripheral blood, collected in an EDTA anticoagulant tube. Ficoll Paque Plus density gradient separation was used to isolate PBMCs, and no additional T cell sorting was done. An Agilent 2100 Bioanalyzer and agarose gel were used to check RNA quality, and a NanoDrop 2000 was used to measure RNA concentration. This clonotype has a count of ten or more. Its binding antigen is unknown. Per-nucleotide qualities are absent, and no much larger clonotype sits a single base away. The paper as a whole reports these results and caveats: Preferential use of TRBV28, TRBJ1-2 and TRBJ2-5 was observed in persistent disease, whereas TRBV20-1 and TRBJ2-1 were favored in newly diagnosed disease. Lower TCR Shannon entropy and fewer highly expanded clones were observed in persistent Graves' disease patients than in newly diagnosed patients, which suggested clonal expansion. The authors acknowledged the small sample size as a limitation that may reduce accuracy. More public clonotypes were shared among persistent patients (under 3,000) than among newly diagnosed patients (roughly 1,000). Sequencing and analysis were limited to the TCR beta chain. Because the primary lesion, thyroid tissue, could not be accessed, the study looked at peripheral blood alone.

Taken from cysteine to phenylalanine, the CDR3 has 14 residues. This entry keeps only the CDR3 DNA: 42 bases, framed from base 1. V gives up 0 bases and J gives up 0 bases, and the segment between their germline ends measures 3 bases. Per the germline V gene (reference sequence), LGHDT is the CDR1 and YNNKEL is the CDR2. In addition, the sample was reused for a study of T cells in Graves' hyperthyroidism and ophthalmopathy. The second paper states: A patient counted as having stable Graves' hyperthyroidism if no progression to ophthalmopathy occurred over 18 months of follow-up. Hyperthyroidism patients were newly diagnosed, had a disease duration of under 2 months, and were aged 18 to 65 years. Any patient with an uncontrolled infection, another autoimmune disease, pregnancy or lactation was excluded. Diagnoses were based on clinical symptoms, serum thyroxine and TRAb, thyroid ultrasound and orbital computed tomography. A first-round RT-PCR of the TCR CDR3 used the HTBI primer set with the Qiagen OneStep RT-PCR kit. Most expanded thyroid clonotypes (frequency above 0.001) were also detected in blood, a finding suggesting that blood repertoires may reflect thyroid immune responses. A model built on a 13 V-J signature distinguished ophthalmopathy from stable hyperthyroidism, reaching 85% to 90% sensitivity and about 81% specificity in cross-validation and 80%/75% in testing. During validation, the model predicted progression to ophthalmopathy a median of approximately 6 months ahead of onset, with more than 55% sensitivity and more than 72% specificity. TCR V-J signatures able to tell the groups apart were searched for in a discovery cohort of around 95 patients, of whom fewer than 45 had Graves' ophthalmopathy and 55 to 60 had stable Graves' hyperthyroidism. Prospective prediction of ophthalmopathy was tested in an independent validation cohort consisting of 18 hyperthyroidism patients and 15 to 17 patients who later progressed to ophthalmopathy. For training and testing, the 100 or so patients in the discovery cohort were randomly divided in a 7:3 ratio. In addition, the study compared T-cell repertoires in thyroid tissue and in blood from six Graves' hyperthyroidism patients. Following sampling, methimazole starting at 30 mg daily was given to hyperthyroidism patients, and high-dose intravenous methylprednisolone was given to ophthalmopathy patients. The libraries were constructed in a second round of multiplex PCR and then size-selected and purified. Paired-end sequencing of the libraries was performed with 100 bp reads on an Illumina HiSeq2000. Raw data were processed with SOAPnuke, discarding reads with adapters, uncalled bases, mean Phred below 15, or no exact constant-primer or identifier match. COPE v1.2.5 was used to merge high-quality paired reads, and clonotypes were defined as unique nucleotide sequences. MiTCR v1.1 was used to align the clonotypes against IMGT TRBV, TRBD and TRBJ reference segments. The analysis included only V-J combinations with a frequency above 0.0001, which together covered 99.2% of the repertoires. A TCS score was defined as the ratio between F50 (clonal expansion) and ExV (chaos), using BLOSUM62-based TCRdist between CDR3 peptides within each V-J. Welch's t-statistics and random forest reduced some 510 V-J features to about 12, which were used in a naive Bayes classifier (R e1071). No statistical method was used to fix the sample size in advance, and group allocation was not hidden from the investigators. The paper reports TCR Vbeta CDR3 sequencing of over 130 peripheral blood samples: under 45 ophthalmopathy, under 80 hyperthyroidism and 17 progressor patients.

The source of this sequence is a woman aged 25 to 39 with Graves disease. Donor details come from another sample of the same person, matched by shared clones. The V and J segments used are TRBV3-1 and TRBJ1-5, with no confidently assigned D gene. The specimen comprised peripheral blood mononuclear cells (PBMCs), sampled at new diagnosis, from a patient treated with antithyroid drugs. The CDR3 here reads CASSQDSSNQPQHF. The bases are TGTGCCAGCAGCCAAGATAGTAGCAATCAGCCCCAGCATTTT.